This TCR beta chain appears in the sequencing data of a study of post-analysis software for immune sequencing data (dated by TCRdb to between 2015 and 2017). For the study in its entirety: The recorded disease courses included relapsing-remitting, secondary progressive and progressive-relapsing multiple sclerosis, and some patients had no subtype annotation. The multiple sclerosis patient repertoires were compared with about a dozen previously published healthy control repertoires from donors aged about 6 to 26 years. A subset of samples was prepared in parallel using single-end sample barcoding, then pooled and co-amplified after Illumina adapter ligation. Overall study results and their limits: Multiple sclerosis patients had significantly lower normalized Chao1 diversity than controls, a result that suggests substantial peripheral T-cell clonal expansion. The control group was slightly older than the multiple sclerosis patient group. Direct clustering with F measure revealed strong co-clustering of samples prepared in the same batch, which led to a batch-effect correction. Significantly higher frequencies in patients than in controls were found for five or six TRBV segments, including TRBV5-6, TRBV5-1 and TRBV20-1.

The library was prepared using PCR. The sequencer was an Illumina HiSeq 2500. To reduce PCR and sequencing biases, unique molecular identifiers were incorporated into the TCR beta cDNA libraries. Every 1 to 10 million input T cells yielded approximately 500,000 cDNA molecules, meaning each molecule approximated one T cell. The patient libraries were prepared and sequenced using the same protocol as the earlier healthy control dataset. Within a given batch, samples were prepared together, multiplexed and sequenced on the same HiSeq lane. Under the source paper's analysis protocol: Raw barcoded reads were processed with MIGEC, discarding single-read molecular identifier groups before consensus assembly and CDR3 extraction. VDJtools was used for post-analysis of the clonotype tables, with diversity normalized by down-sampling every dataset to the smallest sample size. Repertoire overlap clustering matched CDR3 amino acid but not nucleotide sequences to correct batch-related cross-sample contamination. TCRdb reworked the public reads: Q25 trimming with fastp, MiXCR clone assembly, productive beta chains retained. One record per CDR3 amino acid sequence lists the most common genes and DNA. TCRdb's processing, not the authors' own work, is the source of the V and J calls. The sample data list 800,000 to 950,000 distinct CDR3 sequences, and approximately 53% of these were observed just once. 4.6% of the sample goes to the ten largest clones.

This clonotype was seen many times. The antigen it binds to is not known. It has no much larger one-base neighbor in the sample; base qualities were not kept. TCR beta repertoires were profiled from peripheral blood of approximately 13 young patients with multiple sclerosis to demonstrate the VDJtools post-analysis software. The multiple sclerosis patients were children and adolescents between roughly 6 and 16 years of age. V is shortened by 5 bases, J by 2 bases, and the region joining them spans 10 bases. In the germline V gene (reference sequence), CDR1 corresponds to SEHNR and CDR2 to FQNEAQ. The CDR3 runs 13 residues from the cysteine to the phenylalanine. Only the CDR3 DNA stays, 39 bases, in frame from base 1.

Sequenced sample: blood. The receptor chain draws on TRBV7-9 and TRBJ2-7, with TRBD1 perhaps the D gene, on 6 matching bases. This sequence was found in a girl aged 10-17 years with multiple sclerosis. The CDR3 reads CASSRGQTYEQYF. In nucleotides, the sequence is TGTGCCAGCAGCCGCGGACAGACCTACGAGCAGTACTTC.